The 24 T cell receptor beta chains in this list originate from one sample, sequenced in a study of blood T cells in healthy people across ages. Primers used in a second PCR of about 7 to 11 cycles were a sample-barcoded 5' primer and a J-beta primer mix. Each CDR3 protein gets one entry after TCRdb re-called the 5' RACE reads with MiXCR. The sample consists of 1.5 million to 2 million distinct CDR3 sequences, roughly 52% of them appearing once. Sequences were obtained from blood. The receptors stem from a woman aged 40 to 50 in good health.

The chain uses TRBV6-5 and TRBJ2-3, with 16 bases identical to TRBD2. This CDR3 region has 16 residues. J lost 7 bases, V lost 6 bases, and 7 bases had no gene match. CDR1 and CDR2 from the germline V gene are MNHEY and SVGAGI. CDR3 region: CASSRGLAGGLYTQYF. The CDR3 DNA sequence: TGTGCCAGCAGCCGGGGACTAGCGGGGGGGCTATATACGCAGTATTTT.

V is TRBV11-2 and J is TRBJ2-3; D call uncertain. The CDR3 runs 11 residues. CDR1 is SGHAT and CDR2 is FQNNGV in the germline V gene. Trimming stripped 2 bases from V and 7 bases from J, with 4 bases between. CDR3: CASSLFYTQYF. CDR3 nucleotides: TGTGCCAGCAGCTTATTTTATACGCAGTATTTT. The full variable domain, in which reference TRBV11-2 and TRBJ2-3 provide the parts outside the CDR3, is EAGVAQSPRYKIIEKRQSVAFWCNPISGHATLYWYQQILGQGPKLLIQFQNNGVVDDSQLPKDRFSAERLKGVDSTLKIQPAKLEDSAVYLCASSLFYTQYFGPGTRLTVL.

The chain joins TRBV18 to TRBJ1-5; possibly TRBD1 for D (6 bases). The CDR3 contains 16 residues. Trimming stripped 0 bases from V and 6 bases from J, with 15 bases between. The germline CDR1 and CDR2 sequences are KGHSH and LQKENI. The CDR3 DNA reads as TGTGCCAGCTCACCACCGGGGGCAGCGGGGAGTCAGCCCCAGCATTTT. It translates to CASSPPGAAGSQPQHF.

The chain carries TRBV10-3 and TRBJ2-6; D is possibly TRBD1 or TRBD2 (5 bases each). V was cut by 4 bases and J by 1 base, with 20 bases left in between. CDR1 is ENHRY and CDR2 is SYGVKD in the germline V gene. CDR3 length: 19 amino acids. Here the CDR3 DNA reads TGTGCCATCAGTGCTCCGCCAGGGACCTCATTGTCTGGGGCCAACGTCCTGACTTTC. This codes for CAISAPPGTSLSGANVLTF.

The J gene is TRBJ2-3, the V gene TRBV28; D remains unclear. CDR1 and CDR2 (germline): MDHEN, SYDVKM. V was trimmed by 6 bases and J by 2 bases, leaving 21 bases between them. CDR3 length: 17 amino acids. This CDR3 is CASRTDTTLGTTDTQYF. CDR3 in DNA: TGTGCCAGCAGAACAGACACCACCCTAGGTACCACAGATACGCAGTATTTT.

This clonotype was observed a handful of times. This sequence joins TRBV18 and TRBJ2-1; D may be TRBD2 (6 bases). Germline V gene lookup returns CDR1 KGHSH and CDR2 LQKENI. CDR3 length: 14 residues. The V end lost 2 bases, the J end lost 8 bases, and 13 bases lay between the germline ends. The CDR3 sequence is CASSPGGPRDEQFF. CDR3 DNA sequence: TGTGCCAGCTCACCAGGAGGGCCACGGGATGAGCAGTTCTTC.

This sequence joins TRBV6-2 or TRBV6-3 and TRBJ2-7; the D gene could be TRBD1 or TRBD2 (6 bases each). The CDR3 contains 14 residues. The V gene's germline CDR1 is MNHEY and CDR2 SVGEGT. Trimming pared 8 bases from V and 1 base from J, leaving 15 bases between. CDR3 sequence: CASVGGRPSYEQYF. The CDR3 DNA sequence: TGTGCCAGCGTCGGGGGCAGACCATCCTACGAGCAGTACTTC.

The chain recombines TRBV7-2 with TRBJ2-5; D ambiguous. The CDR3 is 15 amino acids. V shed 5 bases and J shed 2 bases, with 15 bases lying between them. CDR1 is SGHTA, CDR2 FQGNSA, per germline. DNA for the CDR3: TGTGCCAGCAGCCCCACCCATGTTAGGCAAGAGACCCAGTACTTC. Its translation is CASSPTHVRQETQYF.

The chain employs TRBV6-6 and TRBJ1-4, with D tentatively TRBD1 (5 bases). The V end lost 2 bases, the J end lost 8 bases, and 15 bases lay between the germline ends. Germline V lookup: CDR1 MNHNY, CDR2 SVGAGI (reference sequence). This CDR3 has 15 residues. The CDR3 sequence: CASSYRGQGGEKLFF. The CDR3 coding sequence is TGTGCCAGCAGTTACAGGGGCCAAGGAGGGGAAAAACTGTTTTTT.

The V and J genes are TRBV7-2 and TRBJ2-7; perhaps TRBD1 as D (5 bases). The CDR3 covers 15 residues. Looked up from germline, CDR1 is SGHTA and CDR2 is FQGNSA. With 1 base removed from V and 0 bases from J, the gap between germline ends came to 10 bases. CDR3 in DNA: TGTGCCAGCAGCTTAGAGGGGTACGGCTCCTACGAGCAGTACTTC. As protein: CASSLEGYGSYEQYF.

A remark on this clonotype: This CDR3 is missing its conserved last phenylalanine or tryptophan, likely due to a read error. This chain links TRBV7-2 with TRBJ2-1; D unclear. V gave up 5 bases and J gave up 6 bases, with 8 bases separating them. The CDR3 runs 12 residues. Germline CDR1 SGHTA, CDR2 FQGNSA. The CDR3 protein is CASSDLFNEQFV. The CDR3 DNA reads TGTGCCAGCAGCGACCTATTCAATGAGCAGTTCGTC.

This clonotype was counted between two and nine times. The CDR3 sequence is CSVGGLPRGTQETQYF. The CDR3 nucleotides read TGCAGCGTTGGTGGTCTCCCGCGTGGAACACAAGAGACCCAGTACTTC. The chain carries TRBV29-1 and TRBJ2-5; D is uncertain. Deletions cut 4 bases from V and 2 bases from J, with 20 bases between. This CDR3 is built from 16 residues. Germline V gives CDR1 SQVTM, CDR2 ANQGSEA. Full variable domain (outside the CDR3, taken from reference TRBV29-1 and TRBJ2-5): SAVISQKPSRDICQRGTSLTIQCQVDSQVTMMFWYRQQPGQSLTLIATANQGSEATYESGFVIDKFPISRPNLTFSTLTVSNMSPEDSSIYLCSVGGLPRGTQETQYFGPGTRLLVL.

V usage is TRBV7-2 and J usage is TRBJ2-5; no reliable D call. There are 11 residues in the CDR3. Germline V gene data show CDR1 as SGHTA and CDR2 as FQGNSA. The V end was cut by 5 bases, the J end by 7 bases, with 8 bases between. The CDR3 DNA follows: TGTGCCAGCAGCCCCCTCGGGACCCAGTACTTC. Amino acid sequence: CASSPLGTQYF.

In this sample, this clonotype turned up a few times. The chain is built from TRBV4-2 and TRBJ2-3; tentatively, D is TRBD2 (5 bases). V was pared by 4 bases and J by 6 bases, with 20 bases between. There are 16 residues in the CDR3. Germline V CDR1 and CDR2: LGHNA, YNFKEQ. The CDR3 sequence: CASSPRAGAQTDTQYF. CDR3 bases: TGTGCCAGCAGCCCCCGGGCGGGCGCACAGACGGATACGCAGTATTTT.

This clonotype was counted a few times. This chain uses TRBV4-1 with TRBJ1-2; D is undetermined. Germline CDR1 and CDR2: MGHRA and YSYEKL. This CDR3 contains 17 residues. Trimming stripped 0 bases from V and 2 bases from J, with 16 bases between. CDR3 loop: CASSQDFLGFANYGYTF. The CDR3 nucleotides are TGCGCCAGCAGCCAAGATTTCCTAGGATTCGCGAACTATGGCTACACCTTC.

The V call is TRBV5-1, the J call TRBJ2-5, with D unresolved. CDR3 length equals 14 residues. The germline CDR1 and CDR2 sequences are SGHRS and YFSETQ. The V gene lost 4 bases and the J gene lost 1 base, with 11 bases spanning the gap. The CDR3 here is CASSVEHSQETQYF. The CDR3 nucleotides are TGCGCCAGCAGCGTGGAGCACAGCCAAGAGACCCAGTACTTC.

V is TRBV6-2 or TRBV6-3 and J is TRBJ2-7; 8 bases fit TRBD1. V gave up 5 bases and J gave up 7 bases; unmatched junction bases: 10. This CDR3 is 14 amino acids long. Germline CDR1 is MNHEY and CDR2 is SVGEGT. The CDR3: CASSTGTGLGEQYF. In DNA form, the CDR3 reads TGTGCCAGCAGTACCGGGACAGGCCTTGGGGAGCAGTACTTC.

This clonotype occurred a few times. V and J are TRBV20-1 and TRBJ1-5, with D unclear. CDR3 size: 14 residues. V lost 3 bases and J 2 bases, leaving 11 bases between the germline ends. The V gene's germline CDR1 is DFQATT and CDR2 SNEGSKA (reference sequence). The CDR3 spells CSASPPRGNQPQHF. CDR3 coding DNA: TGCAGTGCTAGTCCACCGAGGGGCAATCAGCCCCAGCATTTT.

The sample holds a few counts of this clonotype. The chain links TRBV5-6 to TRBJ2-1; 14 bases agree with TRBD2. The CDR3 has 17 residues. Germline trimming cut 2 bases from V and 8 bases from J; bases unmatched to any gene: 9. Looked up from germline, CDR1 is SGHDT and CDR2 is YYEEEE. CDR3: CASSFGLAGGLVDEQFF. CDR3 nucleotides: TGTGCCAGCAGCTTCGGACTAGCGGGGGGTCTTGTGGATGAGCAGTTCTTC. Full variable domain (rest looked up from reference TRBV5-6 and TRBJ2-1): DAGVTQSPTHLIKTRGQQVTLRCSPKSGHDTVSWYQQALGQGPQFIFQYYEEEERQRGNFPDRFSGHQFPNYSSELNVNALLLGDSALYLCASSFGLAGGLVDEQFFGPGTRLTVL.

This rearrangement joins TRBV5-1 to TRBJ2-4; D is possibly TRBD1 or TRBD2 (5 bases each). The J call is doubtful: the DNA matches TRBJ2-5 better. Germline V gene sequence: CDR1 SGHRS, CDR2 YFSETQ. The CDR3 covers 16 residues. The chain's CDR3 is CASSLFGTGSQETQYF. The CDR3 DNA is TGCGCCAGCAGCTTGTTCGGGACGGGGTCACAAGAGACCCAGTACTTC.

This clonotype was observed a few times. The CDR3 DNA sequence: TGCAGCGTCGGCCCTCGACTTTCAGAGACCCAGTACTTC. Protein: CSVGPRLSETQYF. The chain combines TRBV29-1 with TRBJ2-5; D gene ambiguous. Per germline, CDR1 SQVTM and CDR2 ANQGSEA. This CDR3 comprises 13 residues. V shed 6 bases and J shed 4 bases, with 15 bases lying between them.

This clonotype was found a few times. This sequence joins TRBV20-1 and TRBJ2-3; D may be TRBD1 (6 bases). Germline V gene lookup returns CDR1 DFQATT and CDR2 SNEGSKA (reference sequence). The CDR3 extends over 15 amino acids. CDR3 in amino acids: CRRTGPGPITDTQYF. The CDR3 coding sequence is TGCAGGCGCACAGGGCCCGGACCCATCACAGATACGCAGTATTTT.

This clonotype has just a few counts. This chain links TRBV7-3 with TRBJ2-6; D possibly uses TRBD1 or TRBD2 (6 bases each). V was shortened by 5 bases and J by 0 bases, with 17 bases between the two germline ends. This CDR3 spans 18 amino acids. Germline values: CDR1 SGHTA, CDR2 FQGTGA. The CDR3 sequence is CASSPRWGASSGANVLTF. CDR3 bases: TGTGCCAGCAGCCCCCGATGGGGGGCAAGCTCTGGGGCCAACGTCCTGACTTTC. The full variable domain, rest sourced from reference TRBV7-3 and TRBJ2-6, is GAGVSQTPSNKVTEKGKYVELRCDPISGHTALYWYRQSLGQGPEFLIYFQGTGAADDSGLPNDRFFAVRPEGSVSTLKIQRTERGDSAVYLCASSPRWGASSGANVLTFGAGSRLTVL.

Comments on this clonotype: The DNA is left out, because the CDR3 cannot be placed on it with certainty; the CDR3 is given as TCRdb lists it. J is TRBJ1-2 and V is TRBV6-5; the D call of TRBD1 is as the table states it, not checked on the DNA. The germline gives CDR1 MNHEY, CDR2 SVGAGI. 16 amino acids form the CDR3, both terminal residues included. The CDR3 here is CASILVRGIDNYGYTF.